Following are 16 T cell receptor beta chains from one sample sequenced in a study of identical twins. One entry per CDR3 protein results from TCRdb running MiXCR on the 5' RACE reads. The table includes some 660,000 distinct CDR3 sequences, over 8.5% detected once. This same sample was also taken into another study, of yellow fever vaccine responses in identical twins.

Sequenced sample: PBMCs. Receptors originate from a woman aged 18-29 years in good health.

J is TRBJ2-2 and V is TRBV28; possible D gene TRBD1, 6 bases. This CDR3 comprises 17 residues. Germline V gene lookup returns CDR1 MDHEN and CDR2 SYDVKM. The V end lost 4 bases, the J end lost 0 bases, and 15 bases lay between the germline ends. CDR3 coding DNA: TGTGCCAGCAGTTCGCCTTCCGGGACAACGAACACCGGGGAGCTGTTTTTT. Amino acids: CASSSPSGTTNTGELFF.

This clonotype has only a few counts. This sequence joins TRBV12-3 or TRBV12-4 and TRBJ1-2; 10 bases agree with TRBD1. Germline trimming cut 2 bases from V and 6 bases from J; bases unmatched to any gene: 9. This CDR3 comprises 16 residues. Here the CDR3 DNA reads TGTGCCAGCAGTTTAAAGGGGTCCGGGACAGGGGATGGCTACACCTTC. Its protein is CASSLKGSGTGDGYTF.

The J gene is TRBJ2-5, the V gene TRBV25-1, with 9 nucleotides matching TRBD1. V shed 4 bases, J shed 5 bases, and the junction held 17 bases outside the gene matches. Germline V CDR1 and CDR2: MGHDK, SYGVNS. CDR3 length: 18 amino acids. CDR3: CASSAPHEGQGPVETQYF. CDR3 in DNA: TGTGCCAGCAGTGCCCCACATGAGGGACAGGGACCCGTGGAGACCCAGTACTTC.

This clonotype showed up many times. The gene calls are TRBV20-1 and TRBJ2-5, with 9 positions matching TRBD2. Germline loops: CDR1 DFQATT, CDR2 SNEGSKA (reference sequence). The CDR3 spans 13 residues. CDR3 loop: CRANGLAKETQYF. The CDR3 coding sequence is TGCAGGGCCAATGGACTAGCGAAAGAGACCCAGTACTTC.

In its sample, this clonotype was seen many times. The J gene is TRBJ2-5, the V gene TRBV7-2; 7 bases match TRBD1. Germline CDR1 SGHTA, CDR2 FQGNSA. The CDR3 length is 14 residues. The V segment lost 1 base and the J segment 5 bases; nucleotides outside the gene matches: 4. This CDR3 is CASSLELQGETQYF. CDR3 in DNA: TGTGCCAGCAGCTTAGAATTACAGGGGGAGACCCAGTACTTC. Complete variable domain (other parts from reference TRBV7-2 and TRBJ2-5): GAGVSQSPSNKVTEKGKDVELRCDPISGHTALYWYRQSLGQGLEFLIYFQGNSAPDKSGLPSDRFSAERTGGSVSTLTIQRTQQEDSAVYLCASSLELQGETQYFGPGTRLLVL.

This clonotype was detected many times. The CDR3 DNA sequence: TGTGCCAGCAGTTTCTTCCGGCTAGCGGGGTTTGATACGCAGTATTTT. It yields the protein CASSFFRLAGFDTQYF. The chain combines TRBV12-3 or TRBV12-4 with TRBJ2-3, with TRBD2 matching 9 bases. There are 16 residues in the CDR3. Trimming took 3 bases from V and 6 from J; bases not matched to a gene: 10.

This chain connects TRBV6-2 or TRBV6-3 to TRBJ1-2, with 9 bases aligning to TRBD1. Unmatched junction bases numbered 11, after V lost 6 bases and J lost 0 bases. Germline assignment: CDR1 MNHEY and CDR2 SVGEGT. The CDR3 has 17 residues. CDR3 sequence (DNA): TGTGCCAGCAGACCCCAGGGACAGGGTAAAGCTAACTATGGCTACACCTTC. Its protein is CASRPQGQGKANYGYTF.

The CDR3 reads CAWRPRDEQFF. The CDR3 DNA follows: TGTGCCTGGAGACCCCGAGATGAGCAGTTCTTC. The chain has TRBV30 and TRBJ2-1; D not resolved. The CDR3 totals 11 residues. CDR1 is GTSNPN and CDR2 is SVGIG in the germline V gene (reference sequence). Trimming cost V 3 bases and J 8 bases, with 8 bases left between them.

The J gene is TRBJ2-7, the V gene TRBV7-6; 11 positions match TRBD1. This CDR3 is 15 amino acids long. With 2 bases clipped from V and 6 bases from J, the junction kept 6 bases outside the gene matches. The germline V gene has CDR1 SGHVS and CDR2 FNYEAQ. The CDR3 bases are TGTGCCAGCAGCTTAAGTGGGACAGGGGGACTCGAGCAGTACTTC. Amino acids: CASSLSGTGGLEQYF.

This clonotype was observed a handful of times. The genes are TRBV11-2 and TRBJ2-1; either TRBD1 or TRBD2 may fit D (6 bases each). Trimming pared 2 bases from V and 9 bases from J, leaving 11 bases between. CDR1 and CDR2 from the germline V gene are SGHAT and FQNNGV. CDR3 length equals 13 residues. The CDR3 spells CASSLQGGGEQFF. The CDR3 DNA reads TGTGCCAGCAGCTTACAAGGAGGGGGTGAGCAGTTCTTC.

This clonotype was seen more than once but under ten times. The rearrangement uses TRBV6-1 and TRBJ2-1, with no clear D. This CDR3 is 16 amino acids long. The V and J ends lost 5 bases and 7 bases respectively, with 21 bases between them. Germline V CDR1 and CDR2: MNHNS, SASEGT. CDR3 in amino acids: CASSIQGPSTANEQFF. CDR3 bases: TGTGCCAGCAGTATTCAAGGGCCCTCTACGGCAAATGAGCAGTTCTTC.

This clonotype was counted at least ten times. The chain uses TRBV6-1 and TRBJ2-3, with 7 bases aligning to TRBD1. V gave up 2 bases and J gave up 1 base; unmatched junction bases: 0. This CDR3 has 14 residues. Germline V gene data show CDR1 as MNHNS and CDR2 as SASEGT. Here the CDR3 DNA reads TGTGCCAGCAGTGAACAGGGGGGCACAGATACGCAGTATTTT. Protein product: CASSEQGGTDTQYF.

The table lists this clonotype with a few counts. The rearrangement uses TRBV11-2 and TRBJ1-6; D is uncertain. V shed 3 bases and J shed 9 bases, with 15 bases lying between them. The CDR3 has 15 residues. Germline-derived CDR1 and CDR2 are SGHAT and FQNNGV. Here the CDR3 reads CASSFGRDFGSPLHF. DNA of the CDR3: TGTGCCAGCAGCTTCGGGCGTGATTTCGGTTCACCCCTCCACTTT.

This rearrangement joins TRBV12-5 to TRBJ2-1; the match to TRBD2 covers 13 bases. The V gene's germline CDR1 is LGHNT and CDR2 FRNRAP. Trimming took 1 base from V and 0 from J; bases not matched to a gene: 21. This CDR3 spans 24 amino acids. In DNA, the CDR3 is TGTGCTAGTGGTTTGGGCCCACTGGGACAGATGACTAGCGGGAGGAGAAGCTCCTACAATGAGCAGTTCTTC. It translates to CASGLGPLGQMTSGRRSSYNEQFF. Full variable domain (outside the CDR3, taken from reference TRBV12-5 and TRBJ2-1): DARVTQTPRHKVTEMGQEVTMRCQPILGHNTVFWYRQTMMQGLELLAYFRNRAPLDDSGMPKDRFSAEMPDATLATLKIQPSEPRDSAVYFCASGLGPLGQMTSGRRSSYNEQFFGPGTRLTVL.

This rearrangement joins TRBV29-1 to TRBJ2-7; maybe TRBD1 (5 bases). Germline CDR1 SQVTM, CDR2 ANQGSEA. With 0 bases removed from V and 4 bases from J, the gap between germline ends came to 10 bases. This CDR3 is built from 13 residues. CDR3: CSVEDRQSYEQYF. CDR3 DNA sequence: TGCAGCGTTGAAGATCGACAGAGTTACGAGCAGTACTTC.

CDR3 region: CATSDPNRGGTFGEQFF. The CDR3 DNA is TGTGCCACCAGTGACCCGAACCGCGGAGGCACGTTCGGTGAGCAGTTCTTC. This chain links TRBV24-1 with TRBJ2-1, with D perhaps matching TRBD2 (5 bases). This CDR3 region has 17 residues. V was trimmed by 4 bases and J by 9 bases, leaving 24 bases between them. CDR1 and CDR2 from the germline V gene are KGHDR and SFDVKD.